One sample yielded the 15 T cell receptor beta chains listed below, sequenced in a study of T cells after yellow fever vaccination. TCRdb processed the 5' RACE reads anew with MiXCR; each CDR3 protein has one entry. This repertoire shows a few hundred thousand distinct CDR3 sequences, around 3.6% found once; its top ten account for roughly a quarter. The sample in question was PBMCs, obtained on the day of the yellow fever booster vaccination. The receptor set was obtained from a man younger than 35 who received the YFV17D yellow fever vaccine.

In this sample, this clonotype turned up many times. CDR3 protein: CASSLPSRGEAFF. Written as DNA, the CDR3 is TGTGCCAGCAGCTTGCCGTCCCGGGGCGAAGCTTTCTTT. The chain links TRBV7-9 to TRBJ1-1; D might be TRBD1 (5 bases). This CDR3 comprises 13 residues. V dropped 3 bases and J dropped 8 bases, with 13 bases sitting between them. Germline CDR1 SEHNR, CDR2 FQNEAQ (reference sequence).

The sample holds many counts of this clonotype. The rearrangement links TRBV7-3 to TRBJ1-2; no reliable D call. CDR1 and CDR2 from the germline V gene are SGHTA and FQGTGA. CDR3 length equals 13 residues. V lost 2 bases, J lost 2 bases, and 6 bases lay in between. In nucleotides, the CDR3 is TGTGCCAGCAGCTTAGGTTACAACTATGGCTACACCTTC. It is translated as CASSLGYNYGYTF.

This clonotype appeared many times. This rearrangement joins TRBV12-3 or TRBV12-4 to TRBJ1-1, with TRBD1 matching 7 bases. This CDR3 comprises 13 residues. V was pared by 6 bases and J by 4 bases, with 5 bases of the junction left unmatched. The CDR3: CASRRGLSTEAFF. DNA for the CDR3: TGTGCCAGCAGAAGGGGGCTGAGCACTGAAGCTTTCTTT.

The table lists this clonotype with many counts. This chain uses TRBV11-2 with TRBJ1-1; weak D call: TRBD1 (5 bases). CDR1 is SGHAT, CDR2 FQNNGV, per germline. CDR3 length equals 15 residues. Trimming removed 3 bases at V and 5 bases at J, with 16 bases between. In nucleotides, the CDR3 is TGTGCCAGCAGCTTGGGAACAGGCGTGGGGACTGAAGCTTTCTTT. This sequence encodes CASSLGTGVGTEAFF.

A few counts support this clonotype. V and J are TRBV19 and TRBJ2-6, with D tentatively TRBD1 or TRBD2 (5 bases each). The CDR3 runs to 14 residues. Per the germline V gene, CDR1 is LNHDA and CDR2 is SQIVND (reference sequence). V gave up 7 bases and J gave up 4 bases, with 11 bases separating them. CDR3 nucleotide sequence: TGTGCCAGTATTAACGGGGCGGGGGCCAACGTCCTGACTTTC. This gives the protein CASINGAGANVLTF.

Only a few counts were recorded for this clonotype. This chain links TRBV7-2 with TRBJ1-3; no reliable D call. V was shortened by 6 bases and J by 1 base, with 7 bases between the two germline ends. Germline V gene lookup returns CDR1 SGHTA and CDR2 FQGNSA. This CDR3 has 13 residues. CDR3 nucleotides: TGTGCCAGCAGAAAGGAGTCTGGAAACACCATATATTTT. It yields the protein CASRKESGNTIYF.

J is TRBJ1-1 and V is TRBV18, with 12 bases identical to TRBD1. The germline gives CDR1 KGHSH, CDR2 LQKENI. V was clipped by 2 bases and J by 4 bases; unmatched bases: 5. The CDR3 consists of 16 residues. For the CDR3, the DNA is TGTGCCAGCTCACCATTGGGGACAGGGGGCCTCACTGAAGCTTTCTTT. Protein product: CASSPLGTGGLTEAFF. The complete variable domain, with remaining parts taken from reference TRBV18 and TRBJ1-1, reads NAGVMQNPRHLVRRRGQEARLRCSPMKGHSHVYWYRQLPEEGLKFMVYLQKENIIDESGMPKERFSAEFPKEGPSILRIQQVVRGDSAAYFCASSPLGTGGLTEAFFGQGTRLTVV.

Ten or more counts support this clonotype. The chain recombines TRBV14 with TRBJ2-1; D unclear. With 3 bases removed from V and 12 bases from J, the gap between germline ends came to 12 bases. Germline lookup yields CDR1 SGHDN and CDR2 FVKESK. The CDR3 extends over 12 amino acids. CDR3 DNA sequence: TGTGCCAGCAGCCATATAGGAGATCCGCAGTTCTTC. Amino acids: CASSHIGDPQFF.

CDR3 nucleotide sequence: TGTGCCAGCAGTCCTCAGGGGGAGACCTACGAGCAGTACTTC. This translates into CASSPQGETYEQYF. This chain uses TRBV13 with TRBJ2-7; 7 nucleotides line up with TRBD1. This CDR3 comprises 14 residues. Germline CDR1 is PRHDT and CDR2 is FYEKMQ (reference sequence). Trimming removed 6 bases from V and 2 bases from J; junction bases left unmatched: 7.

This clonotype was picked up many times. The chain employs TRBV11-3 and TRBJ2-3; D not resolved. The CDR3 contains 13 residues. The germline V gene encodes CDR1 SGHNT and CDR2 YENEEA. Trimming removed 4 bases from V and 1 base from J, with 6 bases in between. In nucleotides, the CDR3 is TGTGCCAGCAGCTGGAGAGGCACAGATACGCAGTATTTT. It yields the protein CASSWRGTDTQYF.

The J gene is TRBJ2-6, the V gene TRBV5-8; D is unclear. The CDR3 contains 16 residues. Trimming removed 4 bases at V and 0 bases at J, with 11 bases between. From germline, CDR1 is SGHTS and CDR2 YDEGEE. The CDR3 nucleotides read TGTGCCAGCAGCATGGAGTCGTTCTCTGGGGCCAACGTCCTGACTTTC. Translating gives CASSMESFSGANVLTF.

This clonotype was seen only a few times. This CDR3 reads CASKPENTEAFF. CDR3 coding DNA: TGTGCCAGCAAACCCGAGAACACTGAAGCTTTCTTT. The V gene is TRBV28, the J gene TRBJ1-1; no clear D gene. V dropped 7 bases and J dropped 1 base, with 7 bases sitting between them. The germline gives CDR1 MDHEN, CDR2 SYDVKM. The CDR3 length is 12 residues.

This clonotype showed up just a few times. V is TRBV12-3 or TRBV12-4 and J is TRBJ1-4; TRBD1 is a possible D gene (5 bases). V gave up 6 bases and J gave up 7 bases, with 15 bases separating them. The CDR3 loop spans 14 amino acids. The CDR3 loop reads CASSQGPTAEKLFF. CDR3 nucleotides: TGTGCCAGCAGCCAGGGACCTACAGCTGAAAAACTGTTTTTT.

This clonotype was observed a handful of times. This CDR3 is CASSLAAHSGANVLTF. CDR3 DNA sequence: TGTGCCAGCAGCTTGGCCGCACACTCTGGGGCCAACGTCCTGACTTTC. The chain has TRBV5-6 and TRBJ2-6; no definite D call. V lost 0 bases and J lost 0, with 7 bases in between. CDR1 SGHDT and CDR2 YYEEEE come from the germline V gene. This CDR3 is 16 amino acids long.

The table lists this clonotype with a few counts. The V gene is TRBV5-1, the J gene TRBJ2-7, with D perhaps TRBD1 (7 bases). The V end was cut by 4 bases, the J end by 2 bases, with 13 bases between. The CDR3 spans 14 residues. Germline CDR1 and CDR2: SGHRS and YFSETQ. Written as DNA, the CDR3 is TGCGCCAGCAGCGAGACAGGGACTCCCTACGAGCAGTACGTC. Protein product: CASSETGTPYEQYV.